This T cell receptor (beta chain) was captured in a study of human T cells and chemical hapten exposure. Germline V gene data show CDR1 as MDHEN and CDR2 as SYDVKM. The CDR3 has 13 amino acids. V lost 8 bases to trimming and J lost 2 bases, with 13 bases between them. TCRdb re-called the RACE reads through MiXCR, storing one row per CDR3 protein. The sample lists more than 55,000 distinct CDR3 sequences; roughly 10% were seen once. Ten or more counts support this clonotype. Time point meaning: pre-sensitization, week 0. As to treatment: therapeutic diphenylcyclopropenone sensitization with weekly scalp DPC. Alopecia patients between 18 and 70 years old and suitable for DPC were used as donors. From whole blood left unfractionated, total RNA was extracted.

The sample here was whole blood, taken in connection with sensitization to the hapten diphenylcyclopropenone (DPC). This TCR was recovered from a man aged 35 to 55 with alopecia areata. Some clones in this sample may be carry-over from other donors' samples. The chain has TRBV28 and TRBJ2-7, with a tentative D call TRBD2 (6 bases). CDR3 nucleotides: TGTGCCAGCCGACGGGGGATCACCTACGAGCAGTACTTC. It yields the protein CASRRGITYEQYF.